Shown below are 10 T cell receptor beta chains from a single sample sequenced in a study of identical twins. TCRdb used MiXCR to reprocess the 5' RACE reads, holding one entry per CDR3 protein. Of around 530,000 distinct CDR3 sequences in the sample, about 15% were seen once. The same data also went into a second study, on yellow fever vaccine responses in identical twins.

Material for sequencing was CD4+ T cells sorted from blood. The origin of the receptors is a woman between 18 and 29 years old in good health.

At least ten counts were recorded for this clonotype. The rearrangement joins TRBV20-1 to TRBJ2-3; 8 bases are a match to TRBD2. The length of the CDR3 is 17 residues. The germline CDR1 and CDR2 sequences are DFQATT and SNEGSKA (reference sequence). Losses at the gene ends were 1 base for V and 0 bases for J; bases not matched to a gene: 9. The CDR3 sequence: CSARGAGGAVSTDTQYF. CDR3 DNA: TGCAGTGCTAGAGGGGCCGGGGGGGCCGTTAGCACAGATACGCAGTATTTT.

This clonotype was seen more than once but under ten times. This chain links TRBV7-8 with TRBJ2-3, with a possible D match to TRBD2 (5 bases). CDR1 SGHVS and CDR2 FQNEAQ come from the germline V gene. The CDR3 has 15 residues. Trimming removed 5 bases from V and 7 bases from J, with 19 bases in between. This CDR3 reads CASSRRDLHGNTQYF. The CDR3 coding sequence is TGTGCCAGCAGCCGCCGGGATCTGCACGGGAATACGCAGTATTTT.

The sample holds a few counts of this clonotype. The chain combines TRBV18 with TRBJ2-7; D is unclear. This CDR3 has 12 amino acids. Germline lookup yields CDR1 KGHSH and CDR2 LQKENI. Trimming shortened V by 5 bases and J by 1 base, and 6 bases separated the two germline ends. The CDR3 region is CASSVGSYEQYV. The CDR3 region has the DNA TGTGCCAGCTCAGTTGGGTCCTACGAGCAGTACGTC.

The CDR3 region is CASSEWGTSGYNEQFF. In DNA, the CDR3 is TGTGCCAGCAGTGAATGGGGGACTAGCGGCTACAATGAGCAGTTCTTC. The rearrangement joins TRBV2 to TRBJ2-1; 11 bases match TRBD2. With 2 bases clipped from V and 3 bases from J, the junction kept 3 bases outside the gene matches. The germline CDR1 and CDR2 sequences are SNHLY and FYNNEI. CDR3 size: 16 residues.

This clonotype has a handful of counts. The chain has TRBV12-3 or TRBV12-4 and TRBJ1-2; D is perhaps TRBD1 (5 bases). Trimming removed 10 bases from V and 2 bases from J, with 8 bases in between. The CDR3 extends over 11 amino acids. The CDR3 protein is CATRQNYGYTF. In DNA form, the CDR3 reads TGTGCCACGCGACAGAACTATGGCTACACCTTC.

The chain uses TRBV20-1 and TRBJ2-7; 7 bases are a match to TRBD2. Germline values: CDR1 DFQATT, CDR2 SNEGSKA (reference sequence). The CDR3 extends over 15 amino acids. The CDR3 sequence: CCAARVVAGSYEQYV. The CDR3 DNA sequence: TGCTGTGCTGCCCGCGTCGTAGCGGGCTCCTACGAGCAGTACGTC.

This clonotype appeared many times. The CDR3, as DNA: TGCAGCGTTCCAAGGGGGAGTACCTCGACGGAGACCCAGTACTTC. It yields the protein CSVPRGSTSTETQYF. V usage is TRBV29-1 and J usage is TRBJ2-5, with a possible D match to TRBD1 (6 bases). This CDR3 region has 15 residues. Trimming stripped 5 bases from V and 5 bases from J, with 21 bases between. Germline V lookup: CDR1 SQVTM, CDR2 ANQGSEA.

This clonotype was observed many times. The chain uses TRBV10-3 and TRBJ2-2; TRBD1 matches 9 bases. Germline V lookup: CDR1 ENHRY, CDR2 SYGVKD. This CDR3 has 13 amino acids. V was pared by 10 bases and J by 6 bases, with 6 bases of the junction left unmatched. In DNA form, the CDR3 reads TGTGCCACACGACAGGGGGAAGCCGGGGAGCTGTTTTTT. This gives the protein CATRQGEAGELFF.

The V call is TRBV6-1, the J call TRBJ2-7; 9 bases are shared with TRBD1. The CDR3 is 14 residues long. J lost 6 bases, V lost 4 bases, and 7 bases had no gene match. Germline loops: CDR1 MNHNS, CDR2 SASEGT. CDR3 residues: CASSAPGQGPEQYV. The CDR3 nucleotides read TGTGCCAGCAGTGCTCCGGGACAGGGTCCCGAGCAGTACGTC.

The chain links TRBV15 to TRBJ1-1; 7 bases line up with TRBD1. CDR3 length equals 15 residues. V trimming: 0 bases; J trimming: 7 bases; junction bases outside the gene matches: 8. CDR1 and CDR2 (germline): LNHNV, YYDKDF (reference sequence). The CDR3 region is CATSRDRTQGREAFF. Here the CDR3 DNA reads TGTGCCACCAGCAGAGACAGGACACAGGGGCGTGAAGCTTTCTTT. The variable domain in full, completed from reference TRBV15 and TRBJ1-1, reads DAMVIQNPRYQVTQFGKPVTLSCSQTLNHNVMYWYQQKSSQAPKLLFHYYDKDFNNEADTPDNFQSRRPNTSFCFLDIRSPGLGDTAMYLCATSRDRTQGREAFFGQGTRLTVV.